This TCR beta chain was sequenced in a study of CD8 T cells in Susac syndrome. The germline V gene encodes CDR1 SGHRS and CDR2 YFSETQ. The CDR3 runs to 19 residues. V lost 3 bases to trimming and J lost 0 bases; unmatched junction nucleotides: 13. Roughly 0.5 to 1 ug RNA was reverse transcribed with random hexamers. TCRdb itself ran the immunoSEQ multiplex PCR reads through MiXCR, one entry per CDR3 protein. The sample contains about 400,000 distinct CDR3 sequences, more than 80% of which appear only once. Only one count was recorded for this clonotype. This clonotype was sampled from a human donor with multiple sclerosis. The specimen was CD8+ T cells from PBMCs. The genes are TRBV5-1 and TRBJ2-1; 9 bases agree with TRBD2. The CDR3 protein is CASSSVKVAGEVSYNEQFF. The CDR3 nucleotides are TGCGCCAGCAGCTCGGTCAAGGTAGCGGGAGAGGTCTCCTACAATGAGCAGTTCTTC.